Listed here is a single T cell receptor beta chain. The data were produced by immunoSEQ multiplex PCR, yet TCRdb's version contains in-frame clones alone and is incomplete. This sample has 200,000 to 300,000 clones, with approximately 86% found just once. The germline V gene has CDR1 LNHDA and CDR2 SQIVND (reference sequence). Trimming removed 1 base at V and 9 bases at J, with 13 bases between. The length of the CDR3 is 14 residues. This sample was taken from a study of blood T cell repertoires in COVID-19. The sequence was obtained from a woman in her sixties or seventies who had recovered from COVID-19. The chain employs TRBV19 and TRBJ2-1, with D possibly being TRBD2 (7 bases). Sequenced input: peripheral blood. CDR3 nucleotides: TGTGCCAGTAGTATAGGTGGGGGGGCCTCTGAGCAGTTCTTC. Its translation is CASSIGGGASEQFF.